A selection of T cell receptor beta chains follows, all from one sample in a study of blood T cell repertoires in COVID-19. The table came from immunoSEQ multiplex PCR; TCRdb's copy has only in-frame clones and leaves some out. In the table there are tens of thousands of clones, 70% to 90% of which are singletons. Sequenced sample: peripheral blood. The receptors stem from a woman aged 80 or over with acute or convalescent COVID-19. Both conserved end residues are part of each CDR3. A D gene is named only where the DNA matches it firmly.

d_gene	v_gene	len	j_gene	CDR3aa
TRBD1	TRBV2	15	TRBJ1-5	CASSEGQGANQPQHF
-	TRBV19	16	TRBJ1-5	CASSPRLWLLNQPQHF
TRBD1	TRBV5-8	14	TRBJ2-1	CASFRDRSYNEQFF
-	TRBV3-1/TRBV3-2	15	TRBJ1-1	CASSQNRAGNTEAFF
-	TRBV3-1/TRBV3-2	16	TRBJ1-6	CASSPSSRSYNSPLHF
TRBD1	TRBV2	14	TRBJ1-5	CASSGQGIGQPQHF
TRBD2	TRBV9	16	TRBJ2-3	CASSVGASGGTDTQYF
TRBD2	TRBV9	16	TRBJ2-5	CASSVSSGLASETQYF
-	TRBV9	14	TRBJ2-3	CASSVGTTRHTQYF
TRBD1	TRBV5-4	15	TRBJ2-2	CASTQNDRATGELFF
-	TRBV5-6	14	TRBJ2-3	CASSLGGPSDTQYF
TRBD1	TRBV10-3	16	TRBJ1-1	CAISFGTGGKGTEAFF
TRBD2	TRBV11-2	15	TRBJ2-7	CASSLTSGKPYEQYF
TRBD2	TRBV5-4	13	TRBJ2-7	CASSLPGLGEQYF
-	TRBV9	12	TRBJ1-6	CASADTGSPLHF
-	TRBV11-3	15	TRBJ2-3	CASSLGGGASSTQCF
-	TRBV7-3	15	TRBJ1-1	CASSPSQRRTTEAFF
TRBD1	TRBV5-5	14	TRBJ2-7	CASSLRDRAYEQYF
-	TRBV9	17	TRBJ1-2	CASSEQPGRALNYGYTF
TRBD2	TRBV3-1/TRBV3-2	18	TRBJ2-5	CASSRRGAFPGGGETQYF
TRBD1	TRBV10-3	15	TRBJ2-5	CATVAGRGYQETQYF